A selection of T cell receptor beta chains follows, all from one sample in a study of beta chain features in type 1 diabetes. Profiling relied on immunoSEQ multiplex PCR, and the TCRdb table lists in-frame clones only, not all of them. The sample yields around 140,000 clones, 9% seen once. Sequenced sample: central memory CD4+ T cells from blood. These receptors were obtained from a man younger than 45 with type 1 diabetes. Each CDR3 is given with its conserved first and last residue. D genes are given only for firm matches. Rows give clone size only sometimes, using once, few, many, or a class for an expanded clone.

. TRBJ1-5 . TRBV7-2 TGTGCCAGCAGCTTAGCAGGGGATCAGCCCCAGCATTTT CASSLAGDQPQHF
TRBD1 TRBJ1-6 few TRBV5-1 TGCGCCAGCAGCATGACAGGGGATGCGACTTCACCCCTCCACTTT CASSMTGDATSPLHF
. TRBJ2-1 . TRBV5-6 TGTGCCAGCAGCTTGGCTGCCGGTACAAGACTGAATGAGCAGTTCTTC CASSLAAGTRLNEQFF
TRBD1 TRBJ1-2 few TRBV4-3 TGCGCCAGCAGCTTACTAGGGACAGACGAAAACTATGGCTACACCTTC CASSLLGTDENYGYTF
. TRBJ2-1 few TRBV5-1 TGCGCCAGCAGCTTGGGACAGCGAGAGAATGAGCAGTTCTTC CASSLGQRENEQFF
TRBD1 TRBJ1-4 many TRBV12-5 TGTGCTAGTGGCGAAGACAGGGGTAATGAAAAACTGTTTTTT CASGEDRGNEKLFF
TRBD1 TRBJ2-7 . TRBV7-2 TGTGCCAGCAGCTTAGGACCGGGGACAGCTTACGAGCAGTACTTC CASSLGPGTAYEQYF
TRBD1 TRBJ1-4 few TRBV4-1 TGCGCCAGCAGCCGAGCGGGACAGGGGGCGGAAAAACTGTTTTTT CASSRAGQGAEKLFF
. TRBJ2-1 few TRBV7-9 TGTGCCAGCAGCTTAGGGGAGTACCCTCGGAGGGACAATGAGCAGTTCTTC CASSLGEYPRRDNEQFF
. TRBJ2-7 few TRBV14 TGTGCCAGCAGCCAAGGGTTGTGGGGCTTGTACGAGCAGTACTTC CASSQGLWGLYEQYF
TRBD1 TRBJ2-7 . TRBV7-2 TGTGCCAGCAGCTTAGATACCCCAGGGGGCGGGCAGTACTTC CASSLDTPGGGQYF
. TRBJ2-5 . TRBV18 TGTGCCAGCTCACCGGCTGGCGGTTTAGAAGAGACCCAGTACTTC CASSPAGGLEETQYF
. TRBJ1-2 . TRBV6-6 TGTGCCAGCAGTTACCCGGTAGCCGTGGTCGGCTATGGCTACACCTTC CASSYPVAVVGYGYTF
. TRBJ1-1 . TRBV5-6 TGTGCCAGCAGCTTGTTTTCCGGGAGCACTGAAGCTTTCTTT CASSLFSGSTEAFF
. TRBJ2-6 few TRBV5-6 TGTGCCAGCAGCTTGGGGCCCTCTGGGGCCAACGTCCTGACTTTC CASSLGPSGANVLTF
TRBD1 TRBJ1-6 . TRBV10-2 TGCGCCAGCAGCGAACAGGGGGCTGCTAATTCACCCCTCCACTTT CASSEQGAANSPLHF
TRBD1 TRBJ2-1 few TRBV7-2 TGTGCCAGCAGCTTAAATGCGGGACAGGGGGTCGATGAGCAGTTCTTC CASSLNAGQGVDEQFF
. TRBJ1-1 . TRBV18 TGTGCCAGCTCACCGACAGGTCCGAACACTGAAGCTTTCTTT CASSPTGPNTEAFF
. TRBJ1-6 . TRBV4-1 TGCGCCAGCAGGCCCAGAGCGAGCTCCTATAATTCACCCCTCCACTTT CASRPRASSYNSPLHF
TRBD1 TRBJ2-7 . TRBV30 TGTGCCTGGAGGAGGACAGGGTCGCTTAGCGAGCAGTACTTC CAWRRTGSLSEQYF
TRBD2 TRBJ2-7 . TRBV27 TGTGCCAGCGGAGCGGGGCGAGGGTACGAGCAGTACTTC CASGAGRGYEQYF
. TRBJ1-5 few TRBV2 TGTGCCAGCAGTTCCCAGTCCGGGAGGTCACATTTT CASSSQSGRSHF
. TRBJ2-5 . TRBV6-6 TGTGCCAGCAGGAGCCAGGGTCTCCAAGAGACCCAGTACTTC CASRSQGLQETQYF
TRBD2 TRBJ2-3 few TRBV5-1 TGCGCCAGCAGCCGGCCTAGCGGGGACACAGATACGCAGTATTTT CASSRPSGDTDTQYF
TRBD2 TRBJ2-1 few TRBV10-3 TGTGCCTCGGCTAGCGGGGGCCGGAGCTCCTACAATGAGCAGTTCTTC CASASGGRSSYNEQFF
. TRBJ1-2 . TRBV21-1 TGTGCCAGCAGCAAGGGATTCAAGGGGTATGGCTACACCTTC CASSKGFKGYGYTF
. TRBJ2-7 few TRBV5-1 TGCGCCAGCAGCTTGGCTGGGACTCGAAGCTACGAGCAGTACTTC CASSLAGTRSYEQYF
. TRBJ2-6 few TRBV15 TGTGCCACCAGCAGCTGGGGGGACTCTGGGGCCAACGTCCTGACTTTC CATSSWGDSGANVLTF
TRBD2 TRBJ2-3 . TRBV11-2 TGTGCCAGCAGCCCGGAGAGACTAGCGGGGGGTCTTAGCACAGATACGCAGTATTTT CASSPERLAGGLSTDTQYF
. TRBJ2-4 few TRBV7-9 TGTGCCAGCAGCCGCCCAGGGGGGAACATAGCCAAAAACATTCAGTACTTC CASSRPGGNIAKNIQYF
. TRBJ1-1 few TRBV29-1 TGCAGCGGGACCGAACAGGGAGGGACTGAAGCTTTCTTT CSGTEQGGTEAFF
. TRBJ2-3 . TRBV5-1 TGCGCCAGCAGCTTCGGGAGTACAGATACGCAGTATTTT CASSFGSTDTQYF